Below, one TCR beta chain is given with its context. Its antigen is currently not known. No base qualities exist here, and no much larger clone lies one base off it. The cohort comprised under 700 healthy bone marrow donors. Cohort members were all nominally healthy when sampled, although unrecorded immune exposures were likely present. The donor tested CMV seronegative, placing the donor among the roughly 400 seronegative members of the cohort. Each donor provided a peripheral blood sample, and peripheral blood mononuclear cells were used for TCR beta sequencing. Genomic DNA extraction from the blood cell samples was performed with the Qiagen DNeasy Blood Extraction Kit. Library preparation used the immunoSEQ multiplex PCR assay. For the multiplex PCR, a mixture combining 60 forward primers for TCR Vbeta segments and 13 reverse primers for TCR Jbeta segments was used. A multiplex PCR assay on genomic DNA amplified the CDR3 region of rearranged TCR beta genes. The Illumina HiSeq System was used to sequence the amplified TCR beta libraries as 87-base-pair reads. Per the authors' processing: Across the 700 or so repertoires, a later analysis counted 75 million to 90 million unique TCR beta chains, roughly 11 million of which were shared by at least two donors. A nearest-neighbor algorithm error-corrected the raw reads and collapsed the reads into unique sequences, merging closely related sequences to remove PCR and sequencing errors. To assign V, D and J gene segments, CDR3 sequences were aligned to IMGT reference sequences. For a sequence to be retained, a match of at least six nucleotides to both a V gene segment and a J gene segment was required. A rearrangement was called productive if the CDR3 had no stop codons and remained in frame with V and J, and every other rearrangement was called non-productive. Following IMGT convention, CDR3 was defined as the stretch from the second conserved V-encoded cysteine to the conserved J-encoded phenylalanine. The earlier analysis of 550 to 650 of the donors excluded any sequence lacking an unambiguous match to a single V gene segment. An earlier analysis of a few hundred of the donors classified V segments as functional when productive rearrangements were above 56.7% and as segregating when the standard deviation between donors was above 5%. A statistical classification framework was built to diagnose cytomegalovirus status from the catalog of TCR beta chain sequences. In a later analysis, TCR nucleotide sequences were compared against IMGT/GENE-DB human TR gene sequences so that V and J genes could be assigned. In a later analysis, CDR3 sequences and most-parsimonious VDJ recombination scenarios were assigned using the TCRdist pipeline. A later analysis defined each TCR beta chain by its CDR3 amino acid sequence plus V-gene family, and excluded reads lacking a unique V-gene family. A later analysis removed roughly 590 highly shared, low-generation-probability nucleotide sequences to deal with suspected cross-contamination and a sequencing artifact. In a later analysis, a clonal expansion index was calculated for each public chain from normalized within-repertoire ranks of inferred template counts. Generation probabilities in a later analysis came from a VDJ recombination model fitted to out-of-frame rearrangements, and those results were checked against IGoR. A later analysis scored TCR-TCR, TCR-HLA and TCR-CMV co-occurrence with hypergeometric tests, applying a repertoire-size bias correction to TCR pairs. False discovery rates were estimated in a later analysis by permuting HLA or CMV assignments 20 times. In a later analysis, co-occurring TCRs were grouped using DBSCAN, with TCRdist sequence similarity added in when clustering inside HLA-allele-positive subsets. Co-occurrence clustering excluded repertoires with fewer than 30,000 or more than 120,000 public chains, plus five with anomalous nucleotide sharing. Not all clones reach the TCRdb copy of this immuneACCESS table, which keeps in-frame sequences only. Checked studies attribute under half of the gap to unresolved V genes and leave the rest unexplained. That table is the source of V, J and clone size, and D and trimming were worked out from the DNA. Here the sample has just over 150,000 clones; 77% occur a single time. The ten largest make up about 1.3% of the sample.

Between the V and J ends, shortened by 2 bases and 0 bases respectively, the junction contains 8 bases. CDR1 and CDR2 are drawn from the germline V gene: SNHLY, FYNNEI. The CDR3, from cysteine to phenylalanine, totals 15 residues. Of the read, only the CDR3 DNA is kept; its 45 bases are in frame from base 1. The data derive from a study of cytomegalovirus exposure and HLA in healthy donors (dated by TCRdb to about 2017). About the full investigation: An earlier analysis of 587 of the donors reported approximately 280 Gb of sequence data and 95 million to 140 million unique TCR beta sequences obtained from around 180 million T cells. About 280 gigabases of sequencing data and 70 million to 100 million unique TCR sequences made up an early release that covered around 640 HLA-typed donors. Among the roughly 410 genotyped donors, approximately 77% belonged to the genetic ancestry cluster associated with self-reported Caucasian donors. The study aimed to test whether signatures of past pathogen exposure could be identified by cataloging public T cell receptors. Using immunosequencing, the study profiled T cell repertoires from 666 subjects and related those repertoires to cytomegalovirus serostatus. A separate validation cohort of approximately 130 different subjects was used in addition to the 666-subject first cohort. To predict cytomegalovirus infection status, the study combined high-throughput TCR immunosequencing, statistical association of individual TCRs with disease status, and machine learning. A later analysis re-analyzed previously published TCR beta repertoires from approximately 700 donors and added high-resolution HLA genotyping to study TCR occurrence patterns. In the later analysis, no new phenotypic data were used to find candidate immune exposures; instead, reliance was placed on TCR beta sequences and their occurrence across donors. An earlier analysis of 587 of the donors used high-throughput TCR beta sequencing to judge whether each TCR beta V gene segment behaved as functional or pseudogenic. Donor age, sex, ethnicity and CMV serostatus were compiled alongside the repertoire data. A later genetic analysis took genome-wide SNP genotypes for about 55% of the 666 donors and used that subset as a discovery cohort. All discovery cohort repertoires had been generated on a single sequencing platform. Class I and class II HLA loci were covered by the typing at four-digit resolution. Typing coverage varied by locus: roughly 620-630 donors for A, B, C, DRB1 and DQB1; roughly 520 for DQA1; more than 600 for DPA1; about 450 for DPB1. Because of strong linkage in the cohort, roughly 5 DR-DQ haplotypes were treated as single units for association and clustering. Among about 370 genotyped donors of the cohort, an average of around 250,000 unique TCR beta nucleotide sequences was sequenced per donor, of which about 18% were non-productive.

Overall results and qualifications from the work: A later genetic analysis reported fewer N-insertions in productive TCRs among donors in an Asian-associated ancestry cluster than the roughly 640-donor mean. In both the original and validation cohorts, the classifier was reported to diagnose cytomegalovirus status with high specificity and sensitivity. Most TCR sequences were observed very rarely across donors, whereas some public TCRs were present in many individuals. Assigning TCR associations to individual alleles was difficult when HLA alleles, especially DR and DQ, strongly co-occurred. Only TCR beta chains were sequenced in this cohort, and the absence of alpha or paired-chain data limited detectable features. The 87-base-pair reads could not distinguish some IMGT-functional V segments, including TRBV6-2 and TRBV6-3, so those segments were excluded. Presence/absence analyses assumed roughly uniform sequencing depth across donors, an assumption that may not hold. Correlated functional status among segregating V segments might be attributable to linkage disequilibrium, but an unknown experimental factor could not be ruled out. In a later analysis, several top co-occurrence clusters were reported to appear linked to parvovirus B19, influenza, CMV and Epstein-Barr virus. The sequencing pipeline was judged likely to have produced a cluster of highly shared sequence variants as a technical artifact. Broadly in line with IMGT annotations, most TCR beta V segments showed up in productive rearrangements about 87% or about 30% of the time in an earlier analysis of around 550 of the donors. Seventeen rarely observed V segments, including chromosome 9 orphons, were excluded from the earlier analysis of about 610 of the donors because counts were too low. A few of the identified cytomegalovirus-associated TCR beta chains were confirmed in vitro to be specific for cytomegalovirus antigens. CMV serostatus was the only immune exposure information available for the cohort. In the study, 150 to 200 TCR beta chains were listed as associated with cytomegalovirus. According to a later analysis, TCR association rates differed among HLA loci, with DRB1 alleles showing the most associated TCRs and HLA-C alleles showing the fewest. It was suggested by the authors that the approach could potentially be generalized to other disease states and immunological phenotypes. HLA typing was unavailable for some donors at each locus, so association tests used only the typed subset. Most CMV-associated TCR beta chains appeared to be HLA-restricted in a later analysis, and the HLA associations seemed to be driven largely by CMV exposure. Compared with equally common non-associated chains, HLA-associated TCR beta chains in a later analysis were more clonally expanded and had lower generation probabilities. At a false discovery rate of 0.05, a later analysis linked around 15,000 TCR beta sequences to specific HLA alleles. A further reported finding was that TCR beta sequences accurately predicted the HLA-A and HLA-B alleles for most subjects in the first cohort. A later genetic analysis associated a missense DCLRE1C variant with V-gene and J-gene trimming of TCR beta chains, and an independent cohort replicated the association.

Recombination linked TRBV2 to TRBJ2-1; a weak D assignment points to TRBD1 (5 bases agree). The receptor was derived from a woman younger than 45 in good health and CMV-seronegative. Sequencing input: PBMCs. The DNA sequence is TGTGCCAGCAGTGAATACGACAGCTCCTACAATGAGCAGTTCTTC. It encodes CASSEYDSSYNEQFF. Extended through the reference TRBV2 and TRBJ2-1 proteins, this CDR3 yields the full variable domain: EPEVTQTPSHQVTQMGQEVILRCVPISNHLYFYWYRQILGQKVEFLVSFYNNEISEKSEIFDDQFSVERPDGSNFTLKIRSTKLEDSAMYFCASSEYDSSYNEQFFGPGTRLTVL.